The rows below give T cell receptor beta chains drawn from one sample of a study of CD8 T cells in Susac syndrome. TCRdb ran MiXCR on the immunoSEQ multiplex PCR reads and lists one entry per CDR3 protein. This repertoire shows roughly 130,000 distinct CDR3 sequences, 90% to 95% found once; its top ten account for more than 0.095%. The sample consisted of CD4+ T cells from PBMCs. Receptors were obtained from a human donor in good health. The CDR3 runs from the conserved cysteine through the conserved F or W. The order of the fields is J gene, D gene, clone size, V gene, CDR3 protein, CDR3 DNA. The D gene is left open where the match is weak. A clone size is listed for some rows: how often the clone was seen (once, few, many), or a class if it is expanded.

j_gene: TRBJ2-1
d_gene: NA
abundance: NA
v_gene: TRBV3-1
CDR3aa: CASSQLPGGSYNEQFF
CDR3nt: TGTGCCAGCAGCCAACTACCCGGGGGCTCCTACAATGAGCAGTTCTTC

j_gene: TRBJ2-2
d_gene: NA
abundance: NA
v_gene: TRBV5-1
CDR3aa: CASSVDSPNTGELFF
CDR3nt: TGCGCCAGCAGCGTTGACTCCCCGAACACCGGGGAGCTGTTTTTT

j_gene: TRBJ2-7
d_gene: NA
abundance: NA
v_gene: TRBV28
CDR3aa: CASSFGDKPYEQYF
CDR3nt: TGTGCCAGCAGTTTTGGCGATAAGCCCTACGAGCAGTACTTC

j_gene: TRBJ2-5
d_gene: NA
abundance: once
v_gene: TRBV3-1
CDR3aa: CASSQAVETQYF
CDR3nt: TGTGCCAGCAGCCAAGCAGTGGAGACCCAGTACTTC

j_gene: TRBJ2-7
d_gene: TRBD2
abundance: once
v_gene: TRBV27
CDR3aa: CASSSLAGEVYEQYF
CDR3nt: TGTGCCAGCAGTTCACTAGCGGGAGAGGTCTACGAGCAGTACTTC

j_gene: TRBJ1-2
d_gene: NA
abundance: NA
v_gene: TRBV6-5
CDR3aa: CASSLTSKNYGYTF
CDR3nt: TGTGCCAGCAGCTTAACCTCCAAGAACTATGGCTACACCTTC

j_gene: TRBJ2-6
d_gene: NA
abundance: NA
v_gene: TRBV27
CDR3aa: CASSLFAGSSGANVLTF
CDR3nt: TGTGCCAGCAGTTTATTTGCAGGGAGCTCTGGGGCCAACGTCCTGACTTTC

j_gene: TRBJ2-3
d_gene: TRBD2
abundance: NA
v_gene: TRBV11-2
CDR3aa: CASSVTPGTSGRVLTDTQYF
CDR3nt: TGTGCCAGCAGCGTAACTCCCGGGACTAGCGGGAGGGTTTTGACAGATACGCAGTATTTT

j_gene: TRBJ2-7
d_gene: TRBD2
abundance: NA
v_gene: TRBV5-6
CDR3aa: CASSLSRGRTAYEQYF
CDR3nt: TGTGCCAGCAGCTTAAGCCGCGGGAGGACAGCCTACGAGCAGTACTTC

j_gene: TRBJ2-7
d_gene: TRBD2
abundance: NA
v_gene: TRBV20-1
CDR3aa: CSARKLAGYTEQYF
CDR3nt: TGCAGTGCTAGGAAACTAGCGGGATATACCGAGCAGTACTTC

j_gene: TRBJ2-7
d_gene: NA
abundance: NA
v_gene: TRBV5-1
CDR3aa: CASSFMDEQYF
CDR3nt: TGCGCCAGCAGCTTTATGGACGAGCAGTACTTC

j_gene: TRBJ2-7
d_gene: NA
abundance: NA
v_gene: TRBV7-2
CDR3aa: CASGEAGGYEQYF
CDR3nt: TGTGCCTCAGGGGAGGCAGGGGGATACGAGCAGTACTTC

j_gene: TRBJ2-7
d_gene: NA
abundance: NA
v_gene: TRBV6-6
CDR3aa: CASSYGVSGPYEQYF
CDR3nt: TGTGCCAGCAGTTACGGGGTAAGCGGGCCTTACGAGCAGTACTTC

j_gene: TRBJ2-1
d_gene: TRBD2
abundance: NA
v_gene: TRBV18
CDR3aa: CASSPSGSPYNEQFF
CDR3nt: TGTGCCAGCTCACCAAGCGGGAGTCCCTACAATGAGCAGTTCTTC

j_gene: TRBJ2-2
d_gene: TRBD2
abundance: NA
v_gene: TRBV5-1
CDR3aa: CASSRTSGSVAGELFF
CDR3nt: TGCGCCAGCAGTCGGACTAGCGGGAGTGTAGCCGGGGAGCTGTTTTTT

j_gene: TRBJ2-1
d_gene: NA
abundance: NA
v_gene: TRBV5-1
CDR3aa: CASSLFEPNINEQFF
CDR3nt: TGCGCCAGCAGCTTGTTCGAGCCTAACATAAATGAGCAGTTCTTC

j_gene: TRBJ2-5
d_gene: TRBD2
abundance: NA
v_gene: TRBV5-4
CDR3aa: CASSSGLAGAQETQYF
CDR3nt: TGTGCCAGCAGCTCGGGACTAGCGGGAGCTCAAGAGACCCAGTACTTC

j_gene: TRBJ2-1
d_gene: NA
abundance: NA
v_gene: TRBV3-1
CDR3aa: CASRGTHNEQFF
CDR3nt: TGTGCCAGTCGAGGTACTCACAATGAGCAGTTCTTC

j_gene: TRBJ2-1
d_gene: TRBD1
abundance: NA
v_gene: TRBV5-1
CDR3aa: CASSLDGTGYNEQFF
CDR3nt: TGCGCCAGCAGCTTGGACGGGACAGGGTACAATGAGCAGTTCTTC

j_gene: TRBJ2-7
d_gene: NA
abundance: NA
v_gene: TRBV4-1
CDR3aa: CASSHADSYEQYF
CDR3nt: TGCGCCAGCAGCCATGCCGACTCCTACGAGCAGTACTTC

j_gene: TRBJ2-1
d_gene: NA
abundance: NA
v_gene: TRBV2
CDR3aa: CASSEFWQGAYNEQFF
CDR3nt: TGTGCCAGCAGTGAATTCTGGCAGGGTGCCTACAATGAGCAGTTCTTC

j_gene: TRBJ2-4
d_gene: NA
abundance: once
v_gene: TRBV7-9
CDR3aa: CASSLPMNIQYF
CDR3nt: TGTGCCAGCAGCCTACCAATGAACATTCAGTACTTC

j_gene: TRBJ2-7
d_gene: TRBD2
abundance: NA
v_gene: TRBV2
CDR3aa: CASSPGGSGGFVSYEQYF
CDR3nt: TGTGCCAGCAGTCCTGGGGGCAGCGGGGGTTTCGTTTCCTACGAGCAGTACTTC

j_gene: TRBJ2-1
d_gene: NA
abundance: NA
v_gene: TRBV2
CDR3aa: CASRGRRYNEQFF
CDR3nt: TGTGCCAGCAGGGGAAGGCGGTACAATGAGCAGTTCTTC

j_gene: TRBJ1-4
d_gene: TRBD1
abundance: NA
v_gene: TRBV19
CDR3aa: CASSIRGTGNEKLFF
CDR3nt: TGTGCCAGTAGTATCCGTGGGACAGGAAATGAAAAACTGTTTTTT

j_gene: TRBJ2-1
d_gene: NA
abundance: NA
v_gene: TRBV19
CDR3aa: CASSAPGPKRLDEQFF
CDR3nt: TGTGCCAGTAGCGCCCCGGGTCCAAAGAGGCTGGATGAGCAGTTCTTC

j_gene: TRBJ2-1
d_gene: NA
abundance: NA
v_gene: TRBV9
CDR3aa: CASSVEWSGWGNEQFF
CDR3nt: TGTGCCAGCAGCGTAGAGTGGTCGGGTTGGGGGAATGAGCAGTTCTTC

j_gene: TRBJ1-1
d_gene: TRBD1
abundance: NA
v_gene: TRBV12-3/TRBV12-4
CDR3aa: CASDDRAQNTEAFF
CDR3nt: TGTGCCAGCGATGACAGGGCACAGAACACTGAAGCTTTCTTT

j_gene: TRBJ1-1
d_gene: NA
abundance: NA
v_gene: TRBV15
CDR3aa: CATSRDTVLTEAFF
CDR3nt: TGTGCCACCAGCAGAGATACAGTCCTCACTGAAGCTTTCTTT

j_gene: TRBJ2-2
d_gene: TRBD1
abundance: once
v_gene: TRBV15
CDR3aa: CATSSWGQSGELFF
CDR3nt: TGTGCCACCAGTAGTTGGGGACAGTCCGGGGAGCTGTTTTTT

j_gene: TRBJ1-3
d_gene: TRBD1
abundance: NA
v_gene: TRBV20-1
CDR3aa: CSAGDRGFGNTIYF
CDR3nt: TGCAGTGCTGGGGACAGGGGCTTTGGAAACACCATATATTTT

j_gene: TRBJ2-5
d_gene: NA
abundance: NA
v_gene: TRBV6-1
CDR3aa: CASRKTSKETQYF
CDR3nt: TGTGCCAGCAGAAAAACTAGCAAAGAGACCCAGTACTTC

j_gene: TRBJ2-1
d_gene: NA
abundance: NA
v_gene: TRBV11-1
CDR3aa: CASSLPFRGVGEQFF
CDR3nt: TGTGCCAGCAGCTTACCCTTCCGAGGAGTCGGTGAGCAGTTCTTC

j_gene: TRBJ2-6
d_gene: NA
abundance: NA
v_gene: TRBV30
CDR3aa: CAWLRAASGANVLTF
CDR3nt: TGTGCCTGGTTACGGGCGGCCTCTGGGGCCAACGTCCTGACTTTC

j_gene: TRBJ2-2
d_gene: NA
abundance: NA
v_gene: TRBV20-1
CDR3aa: CSANTVNTGELFF
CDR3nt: TGCAGTGCTAACACGGTGAACACCGGGGAGCTGTTTTTT

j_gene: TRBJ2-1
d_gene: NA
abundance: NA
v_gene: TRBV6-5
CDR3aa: CASSSLLQGNEQFF
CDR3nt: TGTGCCAGCAGTTCCCTACTCCAGGGGAATGAGCAGTTCTTC

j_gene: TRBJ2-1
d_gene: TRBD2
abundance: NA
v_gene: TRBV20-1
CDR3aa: CSGRREGRYNEQFF
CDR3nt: TGCAGTGGAAGGCGGGAGGGCCGGTACAATGAGCAGTTCTTC

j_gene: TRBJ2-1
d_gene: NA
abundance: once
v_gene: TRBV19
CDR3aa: CASSVRSHNEQFF
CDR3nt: TGTGCCAGTAGTGTCAGGTCCCACAATGAGCAGTTCTTC

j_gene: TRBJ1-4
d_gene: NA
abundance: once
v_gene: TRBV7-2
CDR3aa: CASSPRYEKLFF
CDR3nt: TGTGCCAGCAGCCCACGATACGAAAAACTGTTTTTT